The clone carrying this TCR beta chain was seen many times. Its antigen is unidentified. The library was built from about 400 ng RNA with molecular barcoded adaptors for alpha/delta and beta/gamma chains. TCRdb processed the reads anew with MiXCR; each CDR3 protein has one entry. The repertoire includes 120,000 or so distinct CDR3 sequences, 10% to 15% of them detected once, and roughly 9.6% sits in the top ten. V lost 6 bases, J lost 2 bases, and 9 bases lay in between. Germline V gives CDR1 LGHDT, CDR2 YNNKEL (reference sequence). The CDR3 has 13 residues. The entry originates in a study of read filtering for tumor transcriptome and immune sequencing. Study at large: DNase treatment preceded whole-transcriptome library preparation. General study findings and limits: About 80% of IR-seq clonotypes had a single read, yet these held 3% to 4% of reads. The CD138-negative fraction was mixed bone marrow immune cells, not pure T cells.

This chain uses TRBV3-1 with TRBJ2-3, with D hard to call. This TCR came from a donor aged 40 or over with multiple myeloma. Sequencing was done on a sample of a population of CD138-negative cells sorted from bone marrow. CDR3 amino acids: CASRGTITDTQYF. The CDR3 region has the DNA TGTGCCAGCAGGGGCACCATCACAGATACGCAGTATTTT.